The TCR beta chain described here comes from a study of cytomegalovirus exposure and HLA in healthy donors. About the study: Both the 95 to 150 validation repertoires and the roughly 640 first-cohort repertoires used the same platform, as reported by a later analysis. Study results and caveats: Subsequent analysis revealed that first-cohort TCR clusters tended to co-occur in the 110 or so validation repertoires. Among the CMV-associated chains, a few were confirmed in vitro as specific for CMV antigens. Most TCRs appeared rarely, but some public TCRs recurred in many donors.

Only in-frame clones appear in the TCRdb table, and some are missing; sequencing was by immunoSEQ multiplex PCR. The sample has about 250,000 clones, about 87% seen once; the top ten hold 2.6%. Concerning this clone itself: The antigen remains unidentified.

Trimming took off 10 bases at V and 0 bases at J, with 13 bases between the two ends. The length of the CDR3 is 14 residues. Germline lookup yields CDR1 SGHAT and CDR2 FQNNGV. Sample: PBMCs. The chain couples TRBV11-2 to TRBJ1-5; D remains ambiguous. The TCR sequence derives from a man aged 18 to 35 in good health and CMV-seronegative. CDR3 DNA: TGTGCCAAATGTTCCCCCAATAGCAATCAGCCCCAGCATTTT. Translated: CAKCSPNSNQPQHF.